Given below is one TCR beta chain in context. A 5'RACE reaction primed in the constant segment made cDNA libraries of TCR alpha and TCR beta, and these carried sample barcodes and UMIs. TCRdb reprocessed the 5' RACE reads with MiXCR, giving one entry per CDR3 protein. The table records approximately 450,000 distinct CDR3 sequences, 15% to 20% of them present only once. This sample stems from a study of T-cell memory formation after mild COVID-19. This CDR3 is 13 amino acids long. The rearrangement links TRBV21-1 to TRBJ2-5; the table assigns TRBD1, which was not confirmed against the DNA. TRBV21-1 is a pseudogene locus. Sequencing used PBMCs or a T cell subset sorted from them (not recorded which). The TCR comes from an adult woman who had mild COVID-19 (a few samples of this study predate the infection). Cell type and time point are not known. The CDR3 sequence is CATIWTGEETQYF. The DNA for the CDR3 is TGTGCCACGATTTGGACAGGAGAAGAGACCCAGTACTTC.